The present TCR beta chain was sequenced within a study of blood T cell repertoires in COVID-19. This clone was counted between two and nine times. The method was immunoSEQ multiplex PCR; TCRdb's version includes in-frame clones alone and lacks a portion of them. Counted here are about 270,000 clones, about 88% occurring once; the ten biggest clones make up 2.5% to 3.5%. V shed 5 bases, J shed 7 bases, and the junction held 9 bases outside the gene matches. Germline V gene sequence: CDR1 SNHLY, CDR2 FYNNEI. This CDR3 is 15 amino acids long. This sequence was found in a woman in her forties or fifties who had recovered from COVID-19. The chain is built from TRBV2 and TRBJ1-1; 11 nucleotides agree with TRBD1. Sequences were obtained from PBMCs or T cells enriched from blood (not recorded which). CDR3 coding DNA: TGTGCCAGCAGTAGGACAGGGACAGGGGGAAATGAAGCTTTCTTT. Protein product: CASSRTGTGGNEAFF.